What follows are 21 T cell receptor beta chains derived from one specimen sequenced in a study of control samples from healthy donors and cancer patients. Method: immunoSEQ multiplex PCR; TCRdb's copy keeps in-frame clones and lacks some. The sample carries around 70,000 clones, around 90% recorded once. Specimen: PBMCs. The origin of the receptors is a woman in her fifties or sixties with colorectal cancer.

This chain links TRBV2 with TRBJ2-5; D may match TRBD1 or TRBD2 (5 bases each). This CDR3 has 16 residues. The V end was cut by 3 bases, the J end by 1 base, with 15 bases between. Germline V gene lookup returns CDR1 SNHLY and CDR2 FYNNEI. DNA of the CDR3: TGTGCCAGCAGTGAGAGACAGCCCGGGGCCCAAGAGACCCAGTACTTC. It specifies CASSERQPGAQETQYF.

The chain has TRBV7-9 and TRBJ1-1; 8 bases align to TRBD1. CDR3 length: 15 residues. From germline, CDR1 is SEHNR and CDR2 FQNEAQ (reference sequence). The V and J ends lost 0 bases and 3 bases, in that order; junction bases with no gene match: 3. This CDR3 reads CASSLAQGADTEAFF. In nucleotides, the CDR3 is TGTGCCAGCAGCTTAGCTCAGGGGGCGGACACTGAAGCTTTCTTT.

This sequence joins TRBV28 and TRBJ2-7, with D possibly TRBD2 on 7 matching bases. The germline gives CDR1 MDHEN, CDR2 SYDVKM. The CDR3 totals 15 residues. Trimming removed 2 bases at V and 4 bases at J, with 15 bases between. CDR3 region: CASSLGGGLVYEQYV. The CDR3 region has the DNA TGTGCCAGCAGTTTAGGGGGGGGCCTAGTGTACGAGCAGTACGTC.

The V gene is TRBV5-1, the J gene TRBJ1-1; a possible D gene is TRBD1 (5 bases). The CDR3 sequence is 17 residues long. Trimming pared 4 bases from V and 1 base from J, leaving 20 bases between. Germline V CDR1 and CDR2: SGHRS, YFSETQ. CDR3 in amino acids: CASSPILAGITNTEAFF. The CDR3 region has the DNA TGCGCCAGCAGCCCCATCCTAGCAGGGATAACGAACACTGAAGCTTTCTTT.

The CDR3 protein is CASSSGHSTDTQYF. CDR3 nucleotide sequence: TGTGCCAGTAGTAGCGGACATAGCACAGATACGCAGTATTTT. The chain is built from TRBV19 and TRBJ2-3, with D perhaps matching TRBD1 (5 bases). V shed 4 bases and J shed 0 bases, with 8 bases lying between them. The CDR3 runs 14 residues. Germline V gene lookup returns CDR1 LNHDA and CDR2 SQIVND (reference sequence).

This sequence joins TRBV5-1 and TRBJ1-5, with 7 bases aligning to TRBD1. J gave up 6 bases and V 1 base, and 1 base lay outside the gene matches. The CDR3 is 13 residues long. Germline V gives CDR1 SGHRS, CDR2 YFSETQ. Here the CDR3 DNA reads TGCGCCAGCAGCTTGTACAGGGGTCAGCCCCAGCATTTT. Protein sequence: CASSLYRGQPQHF.

The genes are TRBV4-1 and TRBJ1-1, with D perhaps matching TRBD1 (5 bases). V dropped 0 bases and J dropped 8 bases, with 10 bases sitting between them. This CDR3 region has 13 residues. In germline, CDR1 is MGHRA, CDR2 YSYEKL. The chain's CDR3 is CASSQERGQEAFF. The DNA for the CDR3 is TGCGCCAGCAGCCAAGAGAGGGGCCAGGAAGCTTTCTTT.

The V gene is TRBV5-6, the J gene TRBJ2-1; D perhaps matches TRBD2 (6 bases). Germline V gives CDR1 SGHDT, CDR2 YYEEEE. V lost 0 bases and J lost 8, with 15 bases in between. CDR3 length equals 15 residues. The CDR3 loop is CASSLARAGGDEQFF. The CDR3 DNA reads TGTGCCAGCAGCTTGGCCCGAGCCGGGGGAGATGAGCAGTTCTTC.

The chain has TRBV7-2 and TRBJ1-5, with TRBD1 matching over 9 bases. The J segment lost 1 base and the V segment lost 5 bases, leaving 3 bases of the junction unmatched. This CDR3 has 15 amino acids. Germline loops: CDR1 SGHTA, CDR2 FQGNSA. CDR3 sequence (DNA): TGTGCCAGCAGCCTCACAGGGGGCAGCAATCAGCCCCAGCATTTT. Its translation is CASSLTGGSNQPQHF.

To note about this clone: The same CDR3 can be traced to other DNA sequences in this sample. The chain joins TRBV6-4 to TRBJ2-2; 7 bases map to TRBD1. CDR3 size: 13 residues. J lost 7 bases, V lost 8 bases, and 7 bases had no gene match. The germline gives CDR1 MRHNA, CDR2 SNTAGT. CDR3 DNA: TGTGCCAGCTCGGGACAGCCCGACGGGGAGCTGTTTTTT. Its protein product is CASSGQPDGELFF.

The chain couples TRBV12-3 or TRBV12-4 to TRBJ1-2, with D possibly matching TRBD1 (6 bases). The CDR3 has 13 amino acids. The V gene lost 8 bases and the J gene lost 7 bases, with 17 bases spanning the gap. CDR3 amino acids: CASGATGFAGYTF. CDR3 nucleotides: TGTGCCAGCGGAGCTACAGGGTTTGCTGGCTACACCTTC.

The chain links TRBV5-6 to TRBJ1-2; D ambiguous. The V end lost 0 bases, the J end lost 6 bases, and 6 bases lay between the germline ends. The CDR3 is made up of 12 amino acids. CDR1 SGHDT and CDR2 YYEEEE come from the germline V gene. For the CDR3, the DNA is TGTGCCAGCAGCTTGGTAGGGAATGGCTACACCTTC. The encoded protein is CASSLVGNGYTF.

The CDR3 sequence is CASSPGQGRYEQYV. The CDR3, as DNA: TGTGCCAGCAGCCCCGGACAGGGGAGATACGAGCAGTACGTC. This chain joins TRBV11-1 and TRBJ2-7, with TRBD1 matching 9 bases. V gave up 5 bases and J gave up 4 bases; unmatched junction bases: 6. This CDR3 comprises 14 residues. CDR1 SGHAT and CDR2 FQDESV come from the germline V gene (reference sequence).

The table lists this clone with a count of one. The chain joins TRBV27 to TRBJ1-2, with 7 positions matching TRBD1. This CDR3 contains 14 residues. Germline trimming cut 5 bases from V and 4 bases from J; bases unmatched to any gene: 7. CDR1 is MNHEY and CDR2 is SMNVEV in the germline V gene (reference sequence). CDR3: CASSPWDRTYGYTF. The CDR3 bases are TGTGCCAGCAGTCCGTGGGACAGAACCTATGGCTACACCTTC.

The rearrangement uses TRBV7-6 and TRBJ1-4, with D possibly TRBD1 on 6 matching bases. Germline CDR1 SGHVS, CDR2 FNYEAQ. V lost 5 bases and J 11 bases, leaving 27 bases between the germline ends. The CDR3 runs 17 residues. The DNA for the CDR3 is TGTGCCAGCAGCGGATACAGAGGGGGGGCCGGTCACGGCAAACTGTTTTTT. Translation: CASSGYRGGAGHGKLFF. The entire variable domain, with the rest obtained from reference TRBV7-6 and TRBJ1-4, is as follows: GAGVSQSPRYKVTKRGQDVALRCDPISGHVSLYWYRQALGQGPEFLTYFNYEAQQDKSGLPNDRFSAERPEGSISTLTIQRTEQRDSAMYRCASSGYRGGAGHGKLFFGSGTQLSVL.

The chain couples TRBV28 to TRBJ1-2; TRBD1 is a possible D gene (6 bases). Looked up from germline, CDR1 is MDHEN and CDR2 is SYDVKM. Trimming stripped 2 bases from V and 5 bases from J, with 12 bases between. This CDR3 region has 14 residues. DNA for the CDR3: TGTGCCAGCAGTTTAGGGCCCCAGGGGTATGGCTACACCTTC. Its protein is CASSLGPQGYGYTF.

This clone turned up a few times. The chain links TRBV12-3 or TRBV12-4 to TRBJ1-2; the D is unclear. The V end was cut by 6 bases, the J end by 7 bases, with 12 bases between. This CDR3 has 12 residues. The CDR3 DNA is TGTGCCAGCAGCTTGATCAGCATTGGCTACACCTTC. This gives the protein CASSLISIGYTF.

The chain is built from TRBV9 and TRBJ1-1; TRBD1 is a possible D gene (5 bases). The CDR3 runs 15 residues. The V end was cut by 4 bases, the J end by 4 bases, with 17 bases between. CDR1 is SGDLS, CDR2 YYNGEE, per germline. Here the CDR3 DNA reads TGTGCCAGCAGCCCCTGGCTACAGGTGGGCACTGAAGCTTTCTTT. Amino acid sequence: CASSPWLQVGTEAFF.

The rearrangement uses TRBV6-1 and TRBJ1-5, with D perhaps matching TRBD1 (5 bases). The CDR3 is 16 amino acids. CDR1 and CDR2 (germline): MNHNS, SASEGT. Deletions cut 2 bases from V and 2 bases from J, with 13 bases between. CDR3 protein: CASSEFRREGNQPQHF. CDR3 sequence (DNA): TGTGCCAGCAGTGAATTTCGCAGGGAGGGCAATCAGCCCCAGCATTTT.

The rearrangement uses TRBV15 and TRBJ1-3; no firm D call. Germline V gives CDR1 LNHNV, CDR2 YYDKDF (reference sequence). CDR3 length: 15 amino acids. Between the trimmed V and J ends, which lost 4 bases and 0 bases, there was a span of 10 bases. CDR3 amino acids: CATSTLGSSGNTIYF. The DNA of the CDR3 is TGTGCCACCAGCACTCTAGGGAGCTCTGGAAACACCATATATTTT.

The chain carries TRBV7-2 and TRBJ1-3, with D unclear. The CDR3 contains 14 residues. The germline gives CDR1 SGHTA, CDR2 FQGNSA. V lost 2 bases, J lost 4 bases, and 9 bases lay in between. The CDR3 DNA reads TGTGCCAGCAGCTTACGAGCTGCAGGAAACACCATATATTTT. Protein product: CASSLRAAGNTIYF.